What follows describes a single T cell receptor beta chain. Its antigen is not identified. Produced via immunoSEQ multiplex PCR; TCRdb's table is partial and in-frame only. The sample comprises more than 70,000 clones, almost 97% of which are singletons, and roughly 1.5% rests with the top ten. V shed 5 bases and J 1 base; nucleotides not matched to a gene: 6. The germline CDR1 and CDR2 sequences are SGHTA and FQGNSA. The length of the CDR3 is 15 residues. This sample is drawn from a study of T cell clonotyping in hematopoietic cell transplantation. Overall study: Recipient samples before transplant were obtained post-cytoreduction.

Time point given: recipient sample about 28 days before transplant, after cytoreduction. General observations from the study: Recipient TCR diversity dropped after transplant; expanded clonotypes rose from day 30 to 180.

The chain joins TRBV7-2 to TRBJ2-3; 7 bases are a match to TRBD1. This specimen consisted of peripheral blood mononuclear cells, obtained before stem cell transplant. The clonotype was recovered from a woman aged 45-59 years with acute myeloid leukemia. Some clones in this sample may be carry-over from other donors' samples. The CDR3 DNA reads as TGTGCCAGCAGCCGATCCGGACAGGGCACAGATACGCAGTATTTT. Residues: CASSRSGQGTDTQYF.